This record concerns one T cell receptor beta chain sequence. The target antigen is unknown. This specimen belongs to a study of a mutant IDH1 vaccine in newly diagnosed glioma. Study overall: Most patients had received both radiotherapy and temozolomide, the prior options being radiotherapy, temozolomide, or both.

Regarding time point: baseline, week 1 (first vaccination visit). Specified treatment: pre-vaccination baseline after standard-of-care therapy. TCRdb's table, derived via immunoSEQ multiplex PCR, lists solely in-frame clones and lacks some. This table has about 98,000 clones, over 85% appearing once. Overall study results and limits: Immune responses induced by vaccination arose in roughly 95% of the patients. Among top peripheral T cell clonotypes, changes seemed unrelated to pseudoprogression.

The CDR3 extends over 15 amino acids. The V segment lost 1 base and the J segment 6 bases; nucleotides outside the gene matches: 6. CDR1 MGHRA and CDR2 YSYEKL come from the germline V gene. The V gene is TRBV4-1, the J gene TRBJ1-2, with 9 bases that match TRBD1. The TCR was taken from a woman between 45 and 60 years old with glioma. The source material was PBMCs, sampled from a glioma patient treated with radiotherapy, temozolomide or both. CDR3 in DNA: TGCGCCAGCAGCCAAGTAGGGGACAGGGTCCATGGCTACACCTTC. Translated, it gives CASSQVGDRVHGYTF.